The text below deals with one T cell receptor (beta chain). Antigen unknown. PCR involved 60 Vbeta and 13 Jbeta primers. This table comes from immunoSEQ multiplex PCR, and its TCRdb copy is limited to in-frame clones, with some not included. The sample includes hundreds of thousands of clones, over 80% of them seen just once. With 4 bases clipped from V and 2 bases from J, the junction kept 6 bases outside the gene matches. Per germline, CDR1 SQVTM and CDR2 ANQGSEA. This CDR3 region has 14 residues. The data derive from a study of cytomegalovirus exposure and HLA in healthy donors. Study results and caveats: Later findings reportedly placed an Asian-associated ancestry cluster below the approximately 670-donor mean for N-insertions.

The source of this sequence is a boy aged 2 to 10 in good health and CMV-seronegative. This chain links TRBV29-1 with TRBJ2-3; TRBD2 matches 7 bases. Sequenced sample: PBMCs. CDR3 sequence reads: CSVVFWDYTDTQYF. CDR3 coding DNA: TGCAGCGTTGTGTTCTGGGACTACACAGATACGCAGTATTTT.